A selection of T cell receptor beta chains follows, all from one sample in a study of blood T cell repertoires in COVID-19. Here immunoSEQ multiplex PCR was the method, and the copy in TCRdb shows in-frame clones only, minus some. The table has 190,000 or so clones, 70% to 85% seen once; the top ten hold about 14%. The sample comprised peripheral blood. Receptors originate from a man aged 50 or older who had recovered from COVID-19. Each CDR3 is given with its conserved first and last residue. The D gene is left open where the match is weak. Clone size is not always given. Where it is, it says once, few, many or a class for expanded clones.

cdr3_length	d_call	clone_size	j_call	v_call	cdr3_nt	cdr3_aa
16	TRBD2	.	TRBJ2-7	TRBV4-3	TGCGCCAGCAGCCAAGATTTGGGGGAGGGATCCTACGAGCAGTACTTC	CASSQDLGEGSYEQYF
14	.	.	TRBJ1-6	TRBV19	TGTGCCAGTACCCTACAGATTTGGAATTCACCCCTCCACTTT	CASTLQIWNSPLHF
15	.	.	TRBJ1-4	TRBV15	TGTGCCACCAGCAGAGATTTCCAGGGAGGGGAAAAACTGTTTTTT	CATSRDFQGGEKLFF
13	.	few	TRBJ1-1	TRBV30	TGTGCCTGGAGTGTCCCCTGGGCTCCGTGGGCTTTCTTT	CAWSVPWAPWAFF
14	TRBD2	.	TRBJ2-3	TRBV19	TGTGCCAGTAAAGCGGGACCGAGCACAGATACGCAGTATTTT	CASKAGPSTDTQYF
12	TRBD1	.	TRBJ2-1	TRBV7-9	TGTGCCAGCAGCTTAGGGACAGGGGATCAGTTCTTC	CASSLGTGDQFF
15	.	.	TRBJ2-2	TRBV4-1	TGCGCCAGCAGCCAGGAAGGGGTCAACACCGGGGAGCTGTTTTTT	CASSQEGVNTGELFF
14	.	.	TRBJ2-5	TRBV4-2	TGTGCCAGCAGCCAGGGAGAACTCCAAGAGACCCAGTACTTC	CASSQGELQETQYF
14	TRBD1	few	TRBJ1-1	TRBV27	TGTGCCAGCACTGGGACAGGGTTCCGGACTGAAGCTTTCTTT	CASTGTGFRTEAFF
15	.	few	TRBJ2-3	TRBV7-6	TGTGCCAGCAGCTTAGTCGGGGGAGGCACAGATACGCAGTATTTT	CASSLVGGGTDTQYF
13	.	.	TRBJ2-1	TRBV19	TGTGCCAGTAGTATTTCGGGGAACAATGAGCAGTTCTTC	CASSISGNNEQFF
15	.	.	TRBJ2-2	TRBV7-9	TGTGCCAGCAGCTTAATATTAGCATACACCGGGGAGCTGTTTTTT	CASSLILAYTGELFF
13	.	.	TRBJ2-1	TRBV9	TGTGCCAGCAGCGTAAATCCTTTCTATGAGCAGTTCTTC	CASSVNPFYEQFF
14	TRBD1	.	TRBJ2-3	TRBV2	TGTGCCACCCATCGGGACAGGGGCACAGATACGCAGTATTTT	CATHRDRGTDTQYF
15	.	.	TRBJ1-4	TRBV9	TGTGCCAGCAGCGTAGCTGGGGGCACTAATGAAAAACTGTTTTTT	CASSVAGGTNEKLFF
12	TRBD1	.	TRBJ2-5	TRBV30	TGTGCCTGGGGGGACAGGGGGTTAACCCAGTACTTC	CAWGDRGLTQYF
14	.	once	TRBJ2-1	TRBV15	TGTGCCACCAGCAGGACCCTTCAGGCTGATGAGCAGTTCTTC	CATSRTLQADEQFF
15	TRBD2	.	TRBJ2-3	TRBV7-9	TGTGCCAGCAGCTTACCCGCGGGAGCTCCAGATACGCAGTATTTT	CASSLPAGAPDTQYF
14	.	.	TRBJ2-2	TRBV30	TGTGCCTGGAGCAGGCAGGGAAACACCGGGGAGCTGTTTTTT	CAWSRQGNTGELFF
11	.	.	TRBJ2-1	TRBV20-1	TGCAGTGCTCGTTCAAGCTATGAGCAGTTCTTC	CSARSSYEQFF
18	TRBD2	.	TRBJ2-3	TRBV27	TGTTCAGAACTAGGGGTCCCGGGACTAGCGGGAGGCCCAGATACGCAGTATTTT	CSELGVPGLAGGPDTQYF
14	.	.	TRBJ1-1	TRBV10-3	TGTGCCATCAGTTGGACAGCATTGAACACTGAAGCTTTCTTT	CAISWTALNTEAFF
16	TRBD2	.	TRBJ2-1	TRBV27	TGTGCCAGCAGTTTCCTAGCGGGAGGGCTCCGGGATGAGCAGTTCTTC	CASSFLAGGLRDEQFF
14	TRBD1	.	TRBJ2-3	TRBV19	TGTGCCAGCTCGGACAGGGGCAGAGCAGATACGCAGTATTTT	CASSDRGRADTQYF
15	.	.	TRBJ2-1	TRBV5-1	TGCGCCAGCACTTCCTCGGGAGGCCACCTACAGGGGCAGTTCTTC	CASTSSGGHLQGQFF
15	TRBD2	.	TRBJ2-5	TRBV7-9	TGTGCCAGCAGCTCGATAGCGGGAAAGTCAGAGACCCAGTACTTC	CASSSIAGKSETQYF
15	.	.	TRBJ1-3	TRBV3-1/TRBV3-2	TGTGCCAGCAGCCAAAATCCAGGGGCTGGAAACACCATATATTTT	CASSQNPGAGNTIYF
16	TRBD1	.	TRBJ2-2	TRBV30	TGTGCCTGGAGTCGTTACAGGGGATCGGTGACCGGGGAGCTGTTTTTT	CAWSRYRGSVTGELFF
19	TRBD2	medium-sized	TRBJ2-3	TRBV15	TGTGCCACCAGCAGAGACCAACCTGGGACTAACCCAGACACAGATACGCAGTATTTT	CATSRDQPGTNPDTDTQYF
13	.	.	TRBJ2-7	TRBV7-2	TGTGCCACCGGGTTGAGGGGGTCCTACGAGCAGTACTTC	CATGLRGSYEQYF
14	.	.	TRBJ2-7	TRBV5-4	TGTGCCAGCAGCTTGGGACTAGGAGGTTACGAGCAGTACTTC	CASSLGLGGYEQYF
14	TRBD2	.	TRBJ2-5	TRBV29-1	TGCAGCGTTGCAGCGGGAGGTTCTCAAGAGACCCAGTACTTC	CSVAAGGSQETQYF
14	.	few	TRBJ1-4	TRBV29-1	TGCAGCGTTGAAGATGATCTGAAAGGAGGAAAACTGTTTTTT	CSVEDDLKGGKLFF
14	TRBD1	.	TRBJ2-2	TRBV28	TGTGCCAGCAGCTGGGACAGGGACACCGGGGAGCTGTTTTTT	CASSWDRDTGELFF
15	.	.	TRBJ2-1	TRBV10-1	TGCGCCAGCAGTGATGCAGGGGCCCCCTACAATGAGCAGTTCTTC	CASSDAGAPYNEQFF
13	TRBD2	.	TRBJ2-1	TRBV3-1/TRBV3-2	TGTGCCAGCAGCCAAGCCCAAGCGGGGGAGCAGTTCTTC	CASSQAQAGEQFF
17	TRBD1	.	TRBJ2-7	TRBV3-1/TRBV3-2	TGTGCCAGCAGCCTTAGGCCCCCGGGACAGGGTATCTACGAGCAGTACTTC	CASSLRPPGQGIYEQYF
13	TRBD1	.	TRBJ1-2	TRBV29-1	TGCAGCGTTTATCCGGGACAGGGGATTGGCTACACCTTC	CSVYPGQGIGYTF
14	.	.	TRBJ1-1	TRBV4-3	TGCGCCAGCAGCCAAGGGAGGGGGGGCACTGAAGCTTTCTTT	CASSQGRGGTEAFF
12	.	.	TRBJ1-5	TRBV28	TGTGCCACCACGGTTAGCAATCAGCCCCAGCATTTT	CATTVSNQPQHF
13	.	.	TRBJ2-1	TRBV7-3	TGTGCCAGCAGCCTAATGAACGGCAATGAGCAGTTCTTC	CASSLMNGNEQFF
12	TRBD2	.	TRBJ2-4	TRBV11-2	TGTGCCAGCAGCTCTAGCGGAAACATTCAGTACTTC	CASSSSGNIQYF
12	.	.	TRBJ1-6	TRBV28	TGTGCCAGCAGTTTACAAAATTCACCCCTCCACTTT	CASSLQNSPLHF
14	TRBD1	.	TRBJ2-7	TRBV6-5	TGTGCCAGCAGCCGGGACAGGGGTTCCTACGAGCAGTACTTC	CASSRDRGSYEQYF
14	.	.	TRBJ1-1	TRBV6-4	TGTGCCAGCAGTGTCTCGGAGGGAAACACTGAAGCTTTCTTT	CASSVSEGNTEAFF
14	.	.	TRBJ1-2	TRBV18	TGTGCCAGCTCACCAGGGCAAGATTACTATGGCTACACCTTC	CASSPGQDYYGYTF